This is a list of T cell receptor beta chains from one sample in a study of T cell changes during pregnancy in multiple sclerosis. Data came from immunoSEQ multiplex PCR; TCRdb stores just in-frame clones and leaves some out. The repertoire holds 65,000 to 85,000 clones, with about 90% as singletons. The sequencing used CD4+ T cells from peripheral blood mononuclear cells, collected after pregnancy. Receptors originate from a female donor with multiple sclerosis, enrolled in a pregnancy study. The CDR3 runs from the conserved cysteine through the conserved F or W. D genes are given only for firm matches. Only some rows state a clone size, as once, few, many or a class for expanded clones.

cdr3_length	v_call	j_call	d_call	clone_size	cdr3_nt	cdr3_aa
18	TRBV5-8	TRBJ1-5	.	.	TGTGCCAGCAGCTTGGCCGACGTCAGGCAGGGGAGCAATCAGCCCCAGCATTTT	CASSLADVRQGSNQPQHF
16	TRBV19	TRBJ1-1	TRBD1	.	TGTGCCAGTAGTACCCGGATGACAGGGTGGGACACTGAAGCTTTCTTT	CASSTRMTGWDTEAFF
13	TRBV7-9	TRBJ1-2	TRBD1	once	TGTGCCAGCAGACCACAGGGGAACTATGGCTACACCTTC	CASRPQGNYGYTF
13	TRBV5-6	TRBJ2-3	.	.	TGTGCCAGCAGCTTTCCCCACACAGATACGCAGTATTTT	CASSFPHTDTQYF
15	TRBV27	TRBJ2-2	TRBD2	.	TGTGCCAGCAGGAGGACTAGCGGGAGTACCGGGGAGCTGTTTTTT	CASRRTSGSTGELFF
12	TRBV11-2	TRBJ2-7	.	.	TGTGCCAGCAGCTCTTTTTCCTACGAGCAGTACTTC	CASSSFSYEQYF
13	TRBV29-1	TRBJ2-7	TRBD1	.	TGCAGCGTGGGGAGGACAGGGGCCTACGAGCAGTACTTC	CSVGRTGAYEQYF
19	TRBV5-6	TRBJ2-3	TRBD2	.	TGTGCCAGCAGCTTACTCCGAACTAGCGGGAGACGGGTCACAGATACGCAGTATTTT	CASSLLRTSGRRVTDTQYF
17	TRBV11-1	TRBJ1-4	TRBD1	.	TGTGCCAGCAGCTTAGCAATAACGGGACAGCATAATGAAAAACTGTTTTTT	CASSLAITGQHNEKLFF
16	TRBV5-1	TRBJ2-2	TRBD2	.	TGCGCCAGCAGCTCCGCCGCGGGGGGCGCTGGCGGGGAGCTGTTTTTT	CASSSAAGGAGGELFF
19	TRBV7-6	TRBJ2-7	TRBD1	.	TGTGCCAGCAGCTTAGCCCAGAGAGCCCAAGGGACAGGGAGCTACGAGCAGTACTTC	CASSLAQRAQGTGSYEQYF
14	TRBV29-1	TRBJ2-5	.	.	TGCAGCGTTGTCTGGGGGCGGGAGCAAGAGACCCAGTACTTC	CSVVWGREQETQYF
15	TRBV7-3	TRBJ1-4	.	.	TGTGCCAGCAGCTTAACAGGAGGGACTGGCGAAAAACTGTTTTTT	CASSLTGGTGEKLFF
16	TRBV14	TRBJ2-5	TRBD2	.	TGTGCCAGCAGCCAAGAGACAGCGGGAGTGGGAGAGACCCAGTACTTC	CASSQETAGVGETQYF
13	TRBV7-3	TRBJ1-2	TRBD1	once	TGTGCCAGCAGCTTAGGACAGGGTTATGGCTACACCTTC	CASSLGQGYGYTF
13	TRBV5-4	TRBJ2-5	TRBD2	.	TGTGCCAGCAGAATTAGCGGGGAAGAGACCCAGTACTTC	CASRISGEETQYF
14	TRBV6-6	TRBJ2-1	.	.	TGTGCCAGCCGCAGTACAAACTCCTACAATGAGCAGTTCTTC	CASRSTNSYNEQFF
17	TRBV28	TRBJ1-5	.	.	TGTGCCAGCAGTTTTCTACCTTCAGGGACATATGGTCAGCCCCAGCATTTT	CASSFLPSGTYGQPQHF
16	TRBV19	TRBJ2-7	TRBD2	.	TGTGCCAGTAGTAGAGCTCCTCGCGGACTAGCGGGCGAGCAGTACTTC	CASSRAPRGLAGEQYF
13	TRBV6-5	TRBJ2-3	TRBD2	.	TGTGCCAGCAAGCGGGGGGCGGGGGATACGCAGTATTTT	CASKRGAGDTQYF
14	TRBV29-1	TRBJ2-1	TRBD2	.	TGCAGCGTTAGCCACCCGGGACTAGCAAATGAGCAGTTCTTC	CSVSHPGLANEQFF
15	TRBV5-1	TRBJ2-2	.	.	TGCGCCAGCAGCTTGGCCGGAGGGAACACCGGGGAGCTGTTTTTT	CASSLAGGNTGELFF
14	TRBV19	TRBJ2-2	.	.	TGTGCCAGTAGCATACAGGGGAACACCGGGGAGCTGTTTTTT	CASSIQGNTGELFF
13	TRBV2	TRBJ1-6	.	.	TGTGCCAGCAGCGGACAGTATAATTCACCCCTCCACTTT	CASSGQYNSPLHF
15	TRBV28	TRBJ2-7	TRBD1	.	TGTGCCAGCAGTTTAATTAGGCAGGGGGTAGACGAGCAGTACTTC	CASSLIRQGVDEQYF
14	TRBV6-5	TRBJ1-5	.	once	TGTGCCAGCAGCCCCCAGGGGAACAATCAGCCCCAGCATTTT	CASSPQGNNQPQHF
15	TRBV7-9	TRBJ2-1	TRBD2	.	TGTGCCAGCAGCTTAGTAGCGGGAGAAGGGGGAGAGCAGTTCTTC	CASSLVAGEGGEQFF
11	TRBV11-3	TRBJ2-5	.	.	TGTGCCAGCAGCTCCTCGGAGACCCAGTACTTC	CASSSSETQYF
13	TRBV6-5	TRBJ2-7	.	.	TGTGCCAGCAGCCGCCGACAGTTCTACGAGCAGTACTTC	CASSRRQFYEQYF